This T cell receptor (beta chain) is from a study of CD8+ T cells in alopecia areata. Study in general: Each of the treated patients was given oral tofacitinib, 5 to 10 mg twice daily, for moderate-to-severe alopecia areata. Study-wide findings and caveats: Sequences from scalp samples also cover resident alphabeta T cells of normal skin.

The CDR3 length is 15 residues. With 4 bases clipped from V and 3 bases from J, the junction kept 6 bases outside the gene matches. The germline gives CDR1 MNHNS, CDR2 SASEGT. Treatment given: oral pan-JAK inhibitor, 5-10 mg twice daily. With respect to this clone: No antigen is known for it.

Sequencing relied on a cDNA template that was reverse transcribed from extracted RNA. This table comes from immunoSEQ multiplex PCR, and its TCRdb copy is limited to in-frame clones, with some not included. Here the sample spans approximately 160,000 clones, around three fifths being singletons. The sample in question was CD4+ T cells sorted from blood, obtained at week 24, from a patient treated with tofacitinib. The gene calls are TRBV6-1 and TRBJ2-1; 7 bases are shared with TRBD2. The receptor's source is a human donor with alopecia areata. The CDR3 loop reads CASSGWEGYYNEQFF. The CDR3 bases are TGTGCCAGCAGTGGGTGGGAGGGTTACTACAATGAGCAGTTCTTC.